This T cell receptor (beta chain) was observed in a study of T cells after posttransplantation cyclophosphamide. Study-wide findings and caveats: Later post-transplant blood repertoires were often dominated by donor CD8+ memory clones.

Turning to this clone: Its antigen is still unknown.

This CDR3 has 17 residues. Germline V CDR1 and CDR2: LNHDA, SQIVND (reference sequence). The V and J ends lost 9 bases and 4 bases respectively, with 25 bases between them. Clones were read by immunoSEQ multiplex PCR, and TCRdb kept only the in-frame ones, dropping some. The sample contains about 11,000 clones, around 95% of which appear only once. Cells defined as naive were viable CD3+CD4+ or CD3+CD8+ and CCR7+CD45RA+CD45RO-CD95-CD27+CD28+. The material sequenced was naive CD8+ T cells sorted from PBMCs. The TCR originated in a man aged 30-40 years in good health and a related stem cell transplant donor. V is TRBV19 and J is TRBJ2-1, with a tentative D call TRBD1 (6 bases). CDR3 residues: CASYLARGDDRYNEQFF. The CDR3 DNA sequence: TGTGCCAGCTACTTAGCCAGGGGAGATGACCGTTACAATGAGCAGTTCTTC.